This T cell receptor (beta chain) derives from a study of OX40 agonist ivuxolimab in advanced cancers. About the research overall: An anti-OX40 (CD134) antibody with agonistic activity, ivuxolimab, was administered to patients. Head and neck, renal cell, melanoma or hepatocellular carcinoma were the cancers that dose-escalation patients had. Earlier anti-PD-1, anti-PD-L1 or anti-CTLA-4 therapy was permitted; 40% had received some. The study's findings and limits: Researchers report that CD8+ T cells had, on average, more expanded clones than CD4+.

Assay: immunoSEQ multiplex PCR; the TCRdb copy retains only in-frame clones and omits some. This table holds about 64,000 clones, more than 85% found once. For this clone: Its antigen remains unknown.

J was trimmed by 5 bases and V by 1 base; bases with no gene match: 11. From germline, CDR1 is SSHAT and CDR2 FNYEAQ (reference sequence). The CDR3 consists of 17 residues. This chain links TRBV7-7 with TRBJ2-5, with TRBD1 matching over 9 bases. The sample was CD4+ or CD8+ T cells sorted from blood, taken in a trial of the OX40 agonist ivuxolimab. The clonotype originates from an adult with an advanced solid tumor such as melanoma, head and neck, liver or kidney cancer. The CDR3 is CASSLGLPGQGSETQYF. The CDR3 nucleotides read TGTGCCAGCAGCTTAGGATTACCGGGACAGGGCTCCGAGACCCAGTACTTC.